Each of the 28 T cell receptor beta chains below was sequenced from the same sample in a study of blood T cells in healthy people across ages. Next came a second PCR, run for about 7 to 11 cycles, which used a sample-barcoded 5' primer along with a J-beta primer mix. Each CDR3 protein is one row after TCRdb ran MiXCR on the 5' RACE reads. This sample yields around 1.1 million distinct CDR3 sequences, of which 35% to 40% are seen a single time; about 12% belongs to the top ten. The sequenced material came from blood. Receptor source: a man between 18 and 35 years old in good health.

This chain links TRBV20-1 with TRBJ1-5; 7 bases are a match to TRBD1. The V gene end was trimmed by 5 bases and the J gene end by 3 bases; junction bases not matched to a gene: 7. CDR1 is DFQATT and CDR2 is SNEGSKA in the germline V gene (reference sequence). This CDR3 contains 14 residues. The CDR3 DNA is TGCAGTGCTCAAGGACAGGACTTCAATCAGCCCCAGCATTTT. Protein product: CSAQGQDFNQPQHF.

This clonotype was seen more than once but under ten times. This chain joins TRBV3-1 and TRBJ1-1; D gene unclear. This CDR3 has 16 residues. In germline, CDR1 is LGHDT, CDR2 YNNKEL (reference sequence). Trimming removed 4 bases at V and 0 bases at J, with 15 bases between. This CDR3 is CASSPNPDGMNTEAFF. The CDR3 region has the DNA TGTGCCAGCAGCCCTAACCCCGACGGTATGAACACTGAAGCTTTCTTT.

The rearrangement links TRBV20-1 to TRBJ2-5, with 9 bases identical to TRBD2. Germline loops: CDR1 DFQATT, CDR2 SNEGSKA (reference sequence). With V trimmed by 4 bases and J by 1 base, 7 bases remained unmatched. This CDR3 spans 15 amino acids. CDR3 DNA sequence: TGCAGTGCTATGCAGCGGGGGGTGCTCCAAGAGACCCAGTACTTC. Protein: CSAMQRGVLQETQYF.

This clonotype was seen only a few times. The chain uses TRBV5-1 and TRBJ2-1; 7 positions match TRBD1. Germline-derived CDR1 and CDR2 are SGHRS and YFSETQ. Unmatched junction bases numbered 7, after V lost 4 bases and J lost 9 bases. The CDR3 is made up of 13 amino acids. The CDR3 nucleotides read TGCGCCAGCAGCGACGACAGGGAACGTGAGCAGTTCTTC. Amino acids: CASSDDREREQFF.

This clonotype was counted ten times or more. The J gene is TRBJ1-2, the V gene TRBV20-1; D possibly corresponds to TRBD1 (5 bases). Deletions cut 0 bases from V and 5 bases from J, with 16 bases between. This CDR3 spans 15 amino acids. Germline V lookup: CDR1 DFQATT, CDR2 SNEGSKA (reference sequence). The CDR3 sequence is CSARDRGATEYGYTF. The CDR3 coding sequence is TGCAGTGCTAGAGATCGCGGGGCCACTGAATATGGCTACACCTTC.

V usage is TRBV19 and J usage is TRBJ2-5; D perhaps matches TRBD1 (6 bases). From germline, CDR1 is LNHDA and CDR2 SQIVND (reference sequence). This CDR3 is 17 amino acids long. The V end lost 1 base, the J end lost 11 bases, and 26 bases lay between the germline ends. The CDR3 sequence is CASSIVQGPRSRNEQYF. CDR3 sequence (DNA): TGTGCCAGTAGTATAGTACAGGGCCCAAGGAGCCGAAATGAGCAGTACTTC.

The chain links TRBV29-1 to TRBJ2-5; either TRBD1 or TRBD2 may fit D (5 bases each). The closer fit of TRBJ2-7 to the DNA end suggests the J call may be wrong. Germline V CDR1 and CDR2: SQVTM, ANQGSEA. The CDR3 length is 13 residues. The CDR3 reads CSVERGPFAEQYF. The CDR3 region has the DNA TGCAGCGTTGAACGGGGACCATTTGCCGAGCAGTACTTC.

This clonotype was seen a single time. The rearrangement uses TRBV5-1 and TRBJ1-1, with 10 bases fitting TRBD1. The J segment lost 4 bases and the V segment lost 0 bases, leaving 6 bases of the junction unmatched. CDR1 is SGHRS and CDR2 is YFSETQ in the germline V gene. The CDR3 contains 16 residues. The CDR3 nucleotides read TGCGCCAGCAGCTTGGGGAGAAGGACAGGGGGCACTGAAGCTTTCTTT. Protein: CASSLGRRTGGTEAFF.

This chain uses TRBV4-3 with TRBJ1-6; unclear D gene. Germline V lookup: CDR1 LGHNA, CDR2 YSLEER. Trimming took off 0 bases at V and 3 bases at J, with 9 bases between the two ends. This CDR3 spans 16 amino acids. The CDR3 DNA is TGCGCCAGCAGCCAAGATGAGAACAGCTATAATTCACCCCTCCACTTT. Its translation is CASSQDENSYNSPLHF.

The chain uses TRBV6-4 and TRBJ2-2; 11 nucleotides match TRBD1. With 6 bases clipped from V and 11 bases from J, the junction kept 2 bases outside the gene matches. This CDR3 region has 12 residues. Germline V gene data show CDR1 as MRHNA and CDR2 as SNTAGT. Here the CDR3 reads CASRGQGVELFF. CDR3 sequence (DNA): TGTGCCAGCAGGGGACAGGGGGTCGAGCTGTTTTTT.

The chain has TRBV27 and TRBJ1-6, with D maybe TRBD1 (5 bases). Trimming cost V 2 bases and J 7 bases, with 18 bases left between them. This CDR3 comprises 17 residues. Germline V gives CDR1 MNHEY, CDR2 SMNVEV (reference sequence). The CDR3 loop is CASSLRVKGPRNSPLHF. As DNA, the CDR3 is TGTGCCAGCAGTTTAAGGGTTAAGGGGCCAAGAAATTCACCCCTCCACTTT.

The rearrangement joins TRBV20-1 to TRBJ2-3; 7 bases are shared with TRBD2. V shed 0 bases, J shed 4 bases, and the junction held 10 bases outside the gene matches. CDR1 is DFQATT and CDR2 is SNEGSKA in the germline V gene (reference sequence). This CDR3 spans 16 amino acids. DNA for the CDR3: TGCAGTGCTAGAGATCTCCGCGGGGGTAGGGCAGATACGCAGTATTTT. This encodes CSARDLRGGRADTQYF.

The chain combines TRBV3-1 with TRBJ2-3, with 7 bases aligning to TRBD2. V trimming: 4 bases; J trimming: 1 base; junction bases outside the gene matches: 11. The CDR3 contains 17 residues. The germline V gene encodes CDR1 LGHDT and CDR2 YNNKEL (reference sequence). The CDR3 is CASSPYRDYPGTDTQYF. The CDR3 nucleotides are TGTGCCAGCAGCCCATACCGGGACTACCCCGGCACAGATACGCAGTATTTT.

This sequence joins TRBV20-1 and TRBJ2-1; no clear D gene. CDR1 DFQATT and CDR2 SNEGSKA come from the germline V gene (reference sequence). Trimming shortened V by 5 bases and J by 10 bases, and 15 bases separated the two germline ends. The CDR3 sequence is 12 residues long. The CDR3 DNA follows: TGCAGTGCTTACAATCGCAACGGGGAGCAGTTCTTC. It specifies CSAYNRNGEQFF.

This clonotype was seen ten or more times. The chain uses TRBV7-2 and TRBJ2-1, with 7 bases aligning to TRBD2. Germline CDR1 and CDR2: SGHTA and FQGNSA. CDR3 length: 16 residues. V gave up 3 bases and J gave up 6 bases; unmatched junction bases: 11. The CDR3 loop reads CASSLSGTIVINEQFF. The CDR3 DNA follows: TGTGCCAGCAGCTTGTCCGGGACTATCGTTATCAATGAGCAGTTCTTC.

This sequence joins TRBV9 and TRBJ2-2, with TRBD1 identical over 7 bases. This CDR3 spans 16 amino acids. Germline assignment: CDR1 SGDLS and CDR2 YYNGEE. J gave up 2 bases and V 4 bases, and 8 bases lay outside the gene matches. The CDR3 sequence is CASSWTGSSNTGELFF. The CDR3 DNA reads TGTGCCAGCAGCTGGACAGGTTCATCCAACACCGGGGAGCTGTTTTTT.

A few counts support this clonotype. The rearrangement uses TRBV20-1 and TRBJ2-7; D perhaps matches TRBD1 (5 bases). Germline loops: CDR1 DFQATT, CDR2 SNEGSKA (reference sequence). With 6 bases removed from V and 2 bases from J, the gap between germline ends came to 17 bases. CDR3 size: 14 residues. Here the CDR3 reads CSARQTGLAYEQYF. For the CDR3, the DNA is TGCAGTGCAAGACAGACGGGCCTCGCCTACGAGCAGTACTTC.

This clonotype was counted only a few times. The gene calls are TRBV20-1 and TRBJ1-2; a possible D gene is TRBD1 (5 bases). V was cut by 5 bases and J by 4 bases, with 8 bases left in between. Looked up from germline, CDR1 is DFQATT and CDR2 is SNEGSKA (reference sequence). The CDR3 sequence is 11 residues long. The CDR3 is CSAGQGYGYTF. The CDR3 coding sequence is TGCAGTGCTGGGCAGGGCTATGGCTACACCTTC.

This rearrangement joins TRBV7-9 to TRBJ1-5; the match to TRBD1 covers 7 bases. CDR1 is SEHNR and CDR2 is FQNEAQ in the germline V gene (reference sequence). The CDR3 has 14 residues. With 2 bases clipped from V and 9 bases from J, the junction kept 7 bases outside the gene matches. The CDR3: CASSLPGGSGPQHF. The CDR3 coding sequence is TGTGCCAGCAGCTTACCAGGGGGTTCTGGGCCCCAGCATTTT.

The V and J genes are TRBV29-1 and TRBJ2-7, with D unresolved. Trimming stripped 6 bases from V and 10 bases from J, with 19 bases between. Germline assignment: CDR1 SQVTM and CDR2 ANQGSEA. The CDR3 covers 12 residues. DNA of the CDR3: TGCAGCGTCCCCGGGCCTCAAAACAGTCAGTACTTC. Amino acids: CSVPGPQNSQYF.

A few counts support this clonotype. Possible read error: a much larger clone is one base away. The rearrangement joins TRBV12-3 or TRBV12-4 to TRBJ1-2, with 7 bases aligning to TRBD1. Trimming took 3 bases from V and 5 from J; bases not matched to a gene: 3. There are 13 residues in the CDR3. DNA of the CDR3: TGTGCCAGCAGTTTGACAGGGCGGTATGGCTACACCTTC. It codes for CASSLTGRYGYTF.

V usage is TRBV19 and J usage is TRBJ2-3; weak D call: TRBD2 (5 bases). The CDR3 loop spans 15 amino acids. Germline loops: CDR1 LNHDA, CDR2 SQIVND (reference sequence). The germline V and J ends were trimmed by 6 bases and 5 bases, with 18 bases remaining between them. The CDR3 DNA follows: TGTGCCAGTAGACCCCGGAGAGGGTTTGTAGATACGCAGTATTTT. This encodes CASRPRRGFVDTQYF. Drawing the rest from reference TRBV19 and TRBJ2-3, the complete variable domain is DGGITQSPKYLFRKEGQNVTLSCEQNLNHDAMYWYRQDPGQGLRLIYYSQIVNDFQKGDIAEGYSVSREKKESFPLTVTSAQKNPTAFYLCASRPRRGFVDTQYFGPGTRLTVL.

There are a few counts of this clonotype. J is TRBJ1-6 and V is TRBV11-2; TRBD1 agrees at 10 bases. The V segment lost 5 bases and the J segment 10 bases; nucleotides outside the gene matches: 5. The length of the CDR3 is 14 residues. Germline-derived CDR1 and CDR2 are SGHAT and FQNNGV. CDR3 DNA: TGTGCCAGCAGCCCCGGGACAGGGGACTCACCCCTCCACTTT. It is translated as CASSPGTGDSPLHF.

This clonotype was observed a handful of times. The chain carries TRBV6-5 and TRBJ1-2, with 8 nucleotides matching TRBD1. The CDR3 is made up of 15 amino acids. Germline CDR1 and CDR2: MNHEY and SVGAGI. Trimming removed 4 bases from V and 2 bases from J; junction bases left unmatched: 6. The CDR3 protein is CASSSRTGRNYGYTF. The CDR3 DNA sequence: TGTGCCAGCAGTTCGCGGACAGGGAGGAACTATGGCTACACCTTC.

A single count supports this clonotype. This chain uses TRBV2 with TRBJ2-4, with 7 bases matching TRBD2. The end of the DNA fits TRBJ2-5 better, so the J call may be wrong. Germline V gene lookup returns CDR1 SNHLY and CDR2 FYNNEI. This CDR3 is 13 amino acids long. Written as DNA, the CDR3 is TGTGCCAGCGGAGGCGGGGGTGTAGAGACCCAGTACTTC. It translates to CASGGGGVETQYF.

Only a few counts were recorded for this clonotype. The chain combines TRBV2 with TRBJ1-2, with TRBD1 identical over 7 bases. J lost 0 bases, V lost 4 bases, and 5 bases had no gene match. The germline CDR1 and CDR2 sequences are SNHLY and FYNNEI. This CDR3 contains 15 residues. CDR3 sequence (DNA): TGTGCCAGCAGTGTGGACAGGCCCTCTAACTATGGCTACACCTTC. Translated, it gives CASSVDRPSNYGYTF.

The chain couples TRBV7-3 to TRBJ2-1; the D is unclear. The CDR3 is 15 residues long. The ends were cut back, 4 bases at V and 0 bases at J, with 10 bases in the middle. Germline CDR1 is SGHTA and CDR2 is FQGTGA. The CDR3 DNA reads as TGTGCCAGCAGCTCGATAACCAGCTCCTACAATGAGCAGTTCTTC. It is translated as CASSSITSSYNEQFF.

As to this clonotype: A read error is possible here, since a much larger clone lies one base away. The V call is TRBV4-3, the J call TRBJ2-1; unclear D gene. The CDR3 is 17 residues long. Per the germline V gene, CDR1 is LGHNA and CDR2 is YSLEER. Written as DNA, the CDR3 is TGCACCAGCAGCCAAGAAATCGGGCTCAACACCTACAATGAGCAGTTCTTC. Protein: CTSSQEIGLNTYNEQFF.